This is a list of T cell receptor beta chains from one sample in a study of cytomegalovirus exposure and HLA in healthy donors. The method was immunoSEQ multiplex PCR; TCRdb's version includes in-frame clones alone and lacks a portion of them. The table shows 150,000 to 200,000 clones, with roughly 82% occurring only once. Sequenced input: PBMCs. These receptors came from a girl aged 2 to 10 in good health and CMV-seropositive. CDR3s include the opening cysteine and the closing phenylalanine or tryptophan. Each record gives: V gene, J gene, clone size, D gene, CDR3 DNA, CDR3 protein. A D gene is named only where the DNA matches it firmly. Clone size, where shown, is once, few, many, or a class for clones that have expanded.

V: TRBV7-6
J: TRBJ2-1
size: .
D: .
DNA: TGTGCCAGCAGCTTAGCTGGCAATGCCTACAATGAGCAGTTCTTC
CDR3: CASSLAGNAYNEQFF

V: TRBV30
J: TRBJ2-2
size: .
D: TRBD1
DNA: TGTGCCTGGACCACCGGGACAGGGGACACCGGGGAGCTGTTTTTT
CDR3: CAWTTGTGDTGELFF

V: TRBV5-4
J: TRBJ1-2
size: .
D: TRBD1
DNA: TGTGCCAGCAGCTCCTGGACAGGGGTGGAGGGCTACACCTTC
CDR3: CASSSWTGVEGYTF

V: TRBV15
J: TRBJ2-7
size: once
D: .
DNA: TGTGCCACCAGCCCAGGGGACGGAGGTTACTACGAGCAGTACTTC
CDR3: CATSPGDGGYYEQYF

V: TRBV28
J: TRBJ1-4
size: .
D: .
DNA: TGTGCCAGCAGCTACAGGGCGGGCAGTGAAAAACTGTTTTTT
CDR3: CASSYRAGSEKLFF

V: TRBV9
J: TRBJ1-1
size: .
D: TRBD1
DNA: TGTGCCAGCAGCCGGACAGGGTCTAATACTGAAGCTTTCTTT
CDR3: CASSRTGSNTEAFF

V: TRBV6-5
J: TRBJ2-3
size: .
D: .
DNA: TGTGCCAGCAGGGCAGGGTCAGATACGCAGTATTTT
CDR3: CASRAGSDTQYF

V: TRBV19
J: TRBJ2-1
size: .
D: TRBD2
DNA: TGTGCCAGTAGTATGGCTAAGCGGGGGGCCGATGAGCAGTTCTTC
CDR3: CASSMAKRGADEQFF

V: TRBV10-3
J: TRBJ1-1
size: .
D: TRBD1
DNA: TGTGCCATCAGTTCCCAGGGGGAGAACACTGAAGCTTTCTTT
CDR3: CAISSQGENTEAFF

V: TRBV29-1
J: TRBJ2-1
size: .
D: TRBD1
DNA: TGCAGCGTTGAATTGCAGGGGGCTTTCAATGAGCAGTTCTTC
CDR3: CSVELQGAFNEQFF

V: TRBV11-2
J: TRBJ2-1
size: .
D: TRBD2
DNA: TGTGCCAGCAGCTTAGTGCGGCTAGCGGGATTTTACAATGAGCAGTTCTTC
CDR3: CASSLVRLAGFYNEQFF

V: TRBV28
J: TRBJ1-1
size: .
D: .
DNA: TGTGCCAGCAGTTTAGTAGGGGCGCATGGGAACACTGAAGCTTTCTTT
CDR3: CASSLVGAHGNTEAFF

V: TRBV5-8
J: TRBJ1-1
size: .
D: .
DNA: TGTGCCAGCAGCCTGTGGGGGCTGGGCACTGAAGCTTTCTTT
CDR3: CASSLWGLGTEAFF

V: TRBV10-1
J: TRBJ2-1
size: .
D: TRBD1
DNA: TGCGCCAGCAGTGAACCGGGACAGGGAATCAATGAGCAGTTCTTC
CDR3: CASSEPGQGINEQFF

V: TRBV5-1
J: TRBJ1-5
size: .
D: TRBD1
DNA: TGCGCCAGCAGCCCGGGGGACAGTTATAACAATCAGCCCCAGCATTTT
CDR3: CASSPGDSYNNQPQHF

V: TRBV28
J: TRBJ2-7
size: .
D: TRBD1
DNA: TGTGCCAGCACCCTGGCCGGACAGGATTCCTACGAGCAGTACTTC
CDR3: CASTLAGQDSYEQYF

V: TRBV2
J: TRBJ2-7
size: .
D: .
DNA: TGTGCCAGCAGTGAAAACCCCTCCTACGAGCAGTACTTC
CDR3: CASSENPSYEQYF

V: TRBV19
J: TRBJ1-5
size: .
D: TRBD1
DNA: TGTGCCAGTAGAATACAGGGGGCGAAACGGCCGAGCAATCAGCCCCAGCATTTT
CDR3: CASRIQGAKRPSNQPQHF

V: TRBV9
J: TRBJ2-7
size: .
D: TRBD1
DNA: TGTGCCAGCAGCGAACAGGGGGCTAACTACGAGCAGTACTTC
CDR3: CASSEQGANYEQYF

V: TRBV2
J: TRBJ1-1
size: .
D: .
DNA: TGTGCCAGCAGTCAAGCGGGCCCCGACACTGAAGCTTTCTTT
CDR3: CASSQAGPDTEAFF

V: TRBV6-5
J: TRBJ2-3
size: .
D: .
DNA: TGTGCCAGCAGTTATCTTGATACGCAGTATTTT
CDR3: CASSYLDTQYF

V: TRBV6-1
J: TRBJ1-2
size: .
D: .
DNA: TGTGCCAGCAGTGTCAGACAGGATGGCTACACCTTC
CDR3: CASSVRQDGYTF